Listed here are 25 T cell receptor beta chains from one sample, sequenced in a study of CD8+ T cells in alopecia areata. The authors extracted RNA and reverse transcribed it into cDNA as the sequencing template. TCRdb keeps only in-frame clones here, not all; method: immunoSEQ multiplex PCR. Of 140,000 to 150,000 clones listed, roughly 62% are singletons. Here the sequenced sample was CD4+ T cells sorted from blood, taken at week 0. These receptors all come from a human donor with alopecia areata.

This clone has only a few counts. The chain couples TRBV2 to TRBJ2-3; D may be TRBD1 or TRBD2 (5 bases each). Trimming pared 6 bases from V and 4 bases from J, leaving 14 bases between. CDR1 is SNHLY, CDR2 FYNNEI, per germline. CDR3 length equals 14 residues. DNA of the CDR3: TGTGCCAGCAGACAGGACGGGGCTCCAGATACGCAGTATTTT. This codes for CASRQDGAPDTQYF.

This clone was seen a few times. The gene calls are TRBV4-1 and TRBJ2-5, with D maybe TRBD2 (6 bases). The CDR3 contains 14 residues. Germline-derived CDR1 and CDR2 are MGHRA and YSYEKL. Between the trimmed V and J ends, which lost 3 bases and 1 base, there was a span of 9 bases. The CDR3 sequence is CASSHVGGQETQYF. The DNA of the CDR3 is TGCGCCAGCAGCCATGTGGGGGGCCAAGAGACCCAGTACTTC.

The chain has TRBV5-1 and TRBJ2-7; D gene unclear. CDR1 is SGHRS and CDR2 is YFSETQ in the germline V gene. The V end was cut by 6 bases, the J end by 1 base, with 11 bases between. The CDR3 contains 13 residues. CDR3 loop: CASTLDRSYEQYF. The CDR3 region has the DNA TGCGCCAGCACCCTCGACCGTTCCTACGAGCAGTACTTC.

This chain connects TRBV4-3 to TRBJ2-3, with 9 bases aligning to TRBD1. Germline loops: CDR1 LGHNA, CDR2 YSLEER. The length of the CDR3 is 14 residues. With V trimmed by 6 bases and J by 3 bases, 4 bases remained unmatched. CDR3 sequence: CASSLGQGTDTQYF. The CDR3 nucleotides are TGCGCCAGCAGTCTGGGACAGGGTACAGATACGCAGTATTTT.

The CDR3 DNA is TGTGCCAGCAGTTCGGGACCCGACTACGAGCAGTACTTC. This sequence encodes CASSSGPDYEQYF. The rearrangement joins TRBV6-5 to TRBJ2-7, with D possibly being TRBD1 or TRBD2 (5 bases each). The CDR3 consists of 13 residues. Germline V lookup: CDR1 MNHEY, CDR2 SVGAGI. V shed 4 bases and J shed 3 bases, with 10 bases lying between them.

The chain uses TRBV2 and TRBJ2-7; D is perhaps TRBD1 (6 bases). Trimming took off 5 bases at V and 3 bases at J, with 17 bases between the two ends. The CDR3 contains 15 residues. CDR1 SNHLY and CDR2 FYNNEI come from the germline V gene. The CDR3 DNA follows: TGTGCCAGCAGTCTCAGGGGCATCGCGCGCTACGAGCAGTACTTC. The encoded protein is CASSLRGIARYEQYF.

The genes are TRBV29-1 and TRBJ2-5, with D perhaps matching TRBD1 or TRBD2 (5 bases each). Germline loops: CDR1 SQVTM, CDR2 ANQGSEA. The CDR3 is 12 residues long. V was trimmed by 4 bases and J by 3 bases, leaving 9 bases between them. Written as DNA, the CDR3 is TGCAGCGTTGTCGGGGCTAAAGAGACCCAGTACTTC. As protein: CSVVGAKETQYF.

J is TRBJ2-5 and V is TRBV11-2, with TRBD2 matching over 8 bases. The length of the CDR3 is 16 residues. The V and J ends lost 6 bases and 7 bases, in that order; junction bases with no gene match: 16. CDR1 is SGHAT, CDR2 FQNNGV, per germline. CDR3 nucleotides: TGTGCCAGCAGTCAATACGGGGCGGGGGGCCACGGGACCCAGTACTTC. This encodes CASSQYGAGGHGTQYF.

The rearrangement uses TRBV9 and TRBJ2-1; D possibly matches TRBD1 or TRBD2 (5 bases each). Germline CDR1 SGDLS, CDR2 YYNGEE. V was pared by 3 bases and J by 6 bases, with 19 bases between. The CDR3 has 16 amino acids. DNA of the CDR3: TGTGCCAGCAGCGCCTCGGGGCCACTAAGATTCAATGAGCAGTTCTTC. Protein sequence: CASSASGPLRFNEQFF.

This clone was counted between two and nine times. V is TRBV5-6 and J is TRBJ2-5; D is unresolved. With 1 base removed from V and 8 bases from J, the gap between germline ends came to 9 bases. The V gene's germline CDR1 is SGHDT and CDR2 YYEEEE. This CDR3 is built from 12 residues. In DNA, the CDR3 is TGTGCCAGCAGCTTGTCAACGGCTACCCAGTACTTC. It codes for CASSLSTATQYF.

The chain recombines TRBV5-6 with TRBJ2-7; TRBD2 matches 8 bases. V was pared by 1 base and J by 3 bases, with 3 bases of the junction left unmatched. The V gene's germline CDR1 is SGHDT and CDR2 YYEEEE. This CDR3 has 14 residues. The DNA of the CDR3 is TGTGCCAGCAGCTTGTTTGCGGGGGGCTACGAGCAGTACTTC. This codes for CASSLFAGGYEQYF.

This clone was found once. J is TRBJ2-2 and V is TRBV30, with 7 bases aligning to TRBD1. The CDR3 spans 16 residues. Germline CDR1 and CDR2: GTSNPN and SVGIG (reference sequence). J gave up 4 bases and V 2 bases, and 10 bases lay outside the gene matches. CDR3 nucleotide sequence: TGTGCCTGGAGTAAGCGACAGGGAAGCGGCACCGGGGAGCTGTTTTTT. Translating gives CAWSKRQGSGTGELFF.

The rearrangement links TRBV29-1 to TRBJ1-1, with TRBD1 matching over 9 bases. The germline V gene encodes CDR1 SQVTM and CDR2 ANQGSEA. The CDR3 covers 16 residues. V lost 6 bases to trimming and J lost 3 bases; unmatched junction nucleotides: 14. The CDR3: CSVAATGGLSYTEAFF. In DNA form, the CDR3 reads TGCAGCGTCGCTGCAACAGGGGGCTTGAGTTACACTGAAGCTTTCTTT.

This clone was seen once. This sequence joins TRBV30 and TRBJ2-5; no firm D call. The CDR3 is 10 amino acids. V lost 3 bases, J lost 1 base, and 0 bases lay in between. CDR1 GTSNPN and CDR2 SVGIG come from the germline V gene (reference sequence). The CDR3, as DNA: TGTGCCTGGAGCCAAGAGACCCAGTACTTC. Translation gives CAWSQETQYF.

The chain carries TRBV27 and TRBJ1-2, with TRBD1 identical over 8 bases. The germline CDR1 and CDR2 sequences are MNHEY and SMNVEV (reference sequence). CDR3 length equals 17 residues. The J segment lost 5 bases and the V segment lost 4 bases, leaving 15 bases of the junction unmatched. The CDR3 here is CASSSLSGQGARYGYTF. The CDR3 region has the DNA TGTGCCAGCAGTTCGCTCTCGGGGCAGGGGGCTAGGTATGGCTACACCTTC.

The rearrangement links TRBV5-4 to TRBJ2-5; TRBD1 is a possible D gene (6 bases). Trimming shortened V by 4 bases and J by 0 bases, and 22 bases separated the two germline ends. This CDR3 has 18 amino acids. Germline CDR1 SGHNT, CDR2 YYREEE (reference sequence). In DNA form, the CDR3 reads TGTGCCAGCAGCCCGCTGACAGGATTGGCTCTTTACCAAGAGACCCAGTACTTC. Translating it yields CASSPLTGLALYQETQYF. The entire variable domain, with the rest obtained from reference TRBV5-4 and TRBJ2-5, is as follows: ETGVTQSPTHLIKTRGQQVTLRCSSQSGHNTVSWYQQALGQGPQFIFQYYREEENGRGNFPPRFSGLQFPNYSSELNVNALELDDSALYLCASSPLTGLALYQETQYFGPGTRLLVL.

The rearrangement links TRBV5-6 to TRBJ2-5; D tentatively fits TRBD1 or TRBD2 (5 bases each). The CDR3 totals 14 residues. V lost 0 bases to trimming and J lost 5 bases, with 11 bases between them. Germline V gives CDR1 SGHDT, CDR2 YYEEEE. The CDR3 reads CASSLERGWETQYF. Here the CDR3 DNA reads TGTGCCAGCAGCTTGGAGAGGGGATGGGAGACCCAGTACTTC.

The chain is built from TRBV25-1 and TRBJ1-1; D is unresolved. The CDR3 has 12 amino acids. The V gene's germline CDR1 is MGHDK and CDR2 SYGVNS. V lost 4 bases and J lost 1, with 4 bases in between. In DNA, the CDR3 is TGTGCCAGCAGTGTCGGGAACACTGAAGCTTTCTTT. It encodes CASSVGNTEAFF.

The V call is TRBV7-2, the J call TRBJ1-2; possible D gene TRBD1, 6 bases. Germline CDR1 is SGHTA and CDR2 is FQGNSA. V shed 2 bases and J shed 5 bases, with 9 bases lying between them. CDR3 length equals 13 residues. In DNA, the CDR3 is TGTGCCAGCAGCTTACAAGGACAGTATGGCTACACCTTC. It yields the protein CASSLQGQYGYTF.

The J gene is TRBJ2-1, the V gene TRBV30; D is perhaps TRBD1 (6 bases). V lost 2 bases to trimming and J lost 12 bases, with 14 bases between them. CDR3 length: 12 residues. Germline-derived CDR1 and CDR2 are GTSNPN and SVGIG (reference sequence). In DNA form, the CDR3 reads TGTGCCTGGAGTCCCTCCAGGGGTGGGCAGTTCTTC. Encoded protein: CAWSPSRGGQFF.

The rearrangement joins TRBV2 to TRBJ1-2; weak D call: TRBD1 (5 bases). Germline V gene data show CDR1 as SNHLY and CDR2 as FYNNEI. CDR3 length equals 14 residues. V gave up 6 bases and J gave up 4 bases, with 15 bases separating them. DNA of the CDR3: TGTGCCAGCAGGGGCCAGGGCCAAACCTATGGCTACACCTTC. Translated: CASRGQGQTYGYTF.

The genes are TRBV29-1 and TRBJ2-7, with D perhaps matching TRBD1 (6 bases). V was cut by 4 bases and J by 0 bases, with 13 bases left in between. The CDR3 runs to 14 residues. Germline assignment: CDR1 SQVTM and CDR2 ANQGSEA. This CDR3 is CSVATGTFSYEQYF. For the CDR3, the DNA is TGCAGCGTTGCAACCGGGACATTCTCCTACGAGCAGTACTTC.

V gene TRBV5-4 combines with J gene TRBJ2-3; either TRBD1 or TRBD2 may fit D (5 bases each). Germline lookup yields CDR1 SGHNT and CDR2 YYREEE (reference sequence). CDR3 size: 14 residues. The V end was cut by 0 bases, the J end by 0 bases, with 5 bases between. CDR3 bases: TGTGCCAGCAGCTTGGGGGGGAGCACAGATACGCAGTATTTT. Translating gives CASSLGGSTDTQYF.

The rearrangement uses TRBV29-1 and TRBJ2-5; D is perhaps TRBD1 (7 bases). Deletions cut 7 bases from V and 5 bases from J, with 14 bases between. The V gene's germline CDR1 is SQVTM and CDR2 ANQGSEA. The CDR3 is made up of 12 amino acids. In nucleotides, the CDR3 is TGCAGCGCTTCAGGGGGGAGGGAGACCCAGTACTTC. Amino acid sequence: CSASGGRETQYF.

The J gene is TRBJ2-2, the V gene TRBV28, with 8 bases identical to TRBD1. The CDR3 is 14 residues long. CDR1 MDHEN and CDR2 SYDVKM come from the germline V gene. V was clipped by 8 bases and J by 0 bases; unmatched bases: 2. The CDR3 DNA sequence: TGTGCCAGCGAGGGACAGGCGAACACCGGGGAGCTGTTTTTT. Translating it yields CASEGQANTGELFF.